These T cell receptor beta chains were read from a single sample in a study of metastatic and nonmetastatic thyroid tumors. TCRdb re-called the PCR reads via MiXCR. Here the sample spans around 20,000 clones, about 20% being singletons. What was sequenced was blood. The receptors stem from a female donor with papillary thyroid cancer or a benign thyroid nodule (not recorded which). Some clones in this sample may be carry-over from other donors' samples. Each CDR3 is given with its conserved first and last residue. The order of the fields is D gene, V gene, clone size, J gene, CDR3 protein, CDR3 DNA. The D gene is left open where the match is weak. Only part of the rows carry a size: once, few, many, or a class if the clone is expanded.

D gene: .
V gene: TRBV30
clone size: .
J gene: TRBJ2-7
CDR3 protein: CAWSVRLVPYEQYF
CDR3 DNA: TGTGCCTGGAGTGTACGACTGGTCCCCTACGAGCAGTACTTC

D gene: .
V gene: TRBV11-3
clone size: many
J gene: TRBJ1-1
CDR3 protein: CASSLGSLGAFF
CDR3 DNA: TGTGCCAGCAGCCTCGGAAGTTTGGGAGCTTTCTTT

D gene: .
V gene: TRBV6-1
clone size: few
J gene: TRBJ2-7
CDR3 protein: CATSLAGTDYDQYF
CDR3 DNA: TGTGCCACCTCTTTGGCAGGTACCGACTACGATCAGTACTTC

D gene: .
V gene: TRBV7-9
clone size: medium-sized
J gene: TRBJ2-7
CDR3 protein: CASSPRGVAYEQYF
CDR3 DNA: TGTGCCAGCAGCCCAAGAGGGGTAGCCTACGAGCAGTACTTC

D gene: TRBD2
V gene: TRBV7-2
clone size: many
J gene: TRBJ2-3
CDR3 protein: CASSLVASGTDTQYF
CDR3 DNA: TGTGCCAGCAGCTTAGTGGCTAGCGGAACAGATACGCAGTATTTT

D gene: .
V gene: TRBV15
clone size: many
J gene: TRBJ1-1
CDR3 protein: CATSGWRAGNFAAFF
CDR3 DNA: TGTGCCACCAGCGGGTGGAGAGCAGGGAATTTTGCGGCTTTCTTT

D gene: .
V gene: TRBV20-1
clone size: once
J gene: TRBJ1-2
CDR3 protein: CSARDKRGANYGYTF
CDR3 DNA: TGCAGTGCTAGAGACAAGAGGGGAGCTAACTATGGCTACACCTTC

D gene: .
V gene: TRBV9
clone size: many
J gene: TRBJ2-1
CDR3 protein: CASSVSPNNEQFF
CDR3 DNA: TGTGCCAGCAGCGTCTCCCCTAACAATGAGCAGTTCTTC

D gene: .
V gene: TRBV7-2
clone size: .
J gene: TRBJ1-2
CDR3 protein: CASSQGAHYGYTF
CDR3 DNA: TGTGCCAGCAGCCAGGGTGCACACTATGGCTACACCTTC

D gene: TRBD1
V gene: TRBV18
clone size: many
J gene: TRBJ1-5
CDR3 protein: CASSFGTGTSNQPQHF
CDR3 DNA: TGTGCCAGCTCATTTGGGACAGGGACGAGCAATCAGCCCCAGCATTTT

D gene: .
V gene: TRBV13
clone size: many
J gene: TRBJ2-7
CDR3 protein: CASSAMSRYEQYF
CDR3 DNA: TGTGCCAGCAGCGCCATGTCCCGGTACGAGCAGTACTTC

D gene: TRBD1
V gene: TRBV5-4
clone size: once
J gene: TRBJ1-5
CDR3 protein: CASSLQGTGNQPQHF
CDR3 DNA: TGTGCCAGCAGCTTGCAGGGGACAGGAAATCAGCCCCAGCATTTT

D gene: .
V gene: TRBV11-2
clone size: .
J gene: TRBJ1-6
CDR3 protein: CATPRGKPLHF
CDR3 DNA: TGTGCCACCCCGAGGGGGAAACCCCTCCACTTT

D gene: TRBD2
V gene: TRBV10-3
clone size: many
J gene: TRBJ2-3
CDR3 protein: CAISDPLAGGLSTDTQYF
CDR3 DNA: TGTGCCATCAGTGACCCTTTAGCGGGAGGTCTTAGCACAGATACGCAGTATTTT

D gene: .
V gene: TRBV10-2
clone size: many
J gene: TRBJ2-5
CDR3 protein: CASSPFSGQETQYF
CDR3 DNA: TGCGCCAGCAGCCCCTTTTCCGGCCAAGAGACCCAGTACTTC

D gene: .
V gene: TRBV9
clone size: many
J gene: TRBJ2-2
CDR3 protein: CASTPGQGGPGELFF
CDR3 DNA: TGTGCCAGCACCCCGGGGCAGGGGGGACCCGGGGAGCTGTTTTTT

D gene: .
V gene: TRBV2
clone size: many
J gene: TRBJ1-5
CDR3 protein: CASSEFRVNQPQHF
CDR3 DNA: TGTGCCAGCAGTGAATTTCGAGTCAATCAGCCCCAGCATTTT

D gene: TRBD1
V gene: TRBV30
clone size: medium-sized
J gene: TRBJ1-6
CDR3 protein: CAWRGRGNSPLHF
CDR3 DNA: TGTGCCTGGAGGGGCAGGGGGAATTCACCCCTCCACTTT

D gene: TRBD1
V gene: TRBV9
clone size: .
J gene: TRBJ1-3
CDR3 protein: CASSLTGGGNTIYF
CDR3 DNA: TGTGCCAGCAGCTTGACAGGGGGCGGAAACACCATATATTTT